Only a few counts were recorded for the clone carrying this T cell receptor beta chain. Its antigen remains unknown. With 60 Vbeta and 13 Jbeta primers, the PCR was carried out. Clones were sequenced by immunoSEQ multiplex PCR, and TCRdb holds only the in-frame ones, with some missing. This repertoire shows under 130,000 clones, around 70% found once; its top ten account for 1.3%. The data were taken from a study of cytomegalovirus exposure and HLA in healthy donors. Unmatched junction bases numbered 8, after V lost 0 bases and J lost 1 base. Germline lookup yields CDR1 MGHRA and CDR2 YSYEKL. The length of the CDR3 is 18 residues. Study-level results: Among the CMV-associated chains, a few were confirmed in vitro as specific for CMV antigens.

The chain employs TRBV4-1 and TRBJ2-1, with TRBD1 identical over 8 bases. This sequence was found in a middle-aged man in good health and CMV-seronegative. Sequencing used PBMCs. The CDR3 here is CASSQEYRGTASYNEQFF. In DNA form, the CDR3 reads TGCGCCAGCAGCCAAGAATACAGGGGGACGGCGTCCTACAATGAGCAGTTCTTC.